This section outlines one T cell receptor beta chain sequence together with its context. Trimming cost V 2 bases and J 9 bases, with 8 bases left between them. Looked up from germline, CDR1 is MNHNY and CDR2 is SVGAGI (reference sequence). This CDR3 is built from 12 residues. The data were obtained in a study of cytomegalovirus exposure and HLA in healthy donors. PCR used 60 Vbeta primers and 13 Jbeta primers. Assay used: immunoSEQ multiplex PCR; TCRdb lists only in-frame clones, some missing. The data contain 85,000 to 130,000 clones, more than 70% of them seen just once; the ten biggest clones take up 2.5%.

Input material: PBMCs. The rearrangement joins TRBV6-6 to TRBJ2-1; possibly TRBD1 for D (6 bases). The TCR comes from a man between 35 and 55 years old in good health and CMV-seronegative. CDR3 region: CASSYRGFEQFF. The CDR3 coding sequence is TGTGCCAGCAGTTACAGGGGGTTTGAGCAGTTCTTC.